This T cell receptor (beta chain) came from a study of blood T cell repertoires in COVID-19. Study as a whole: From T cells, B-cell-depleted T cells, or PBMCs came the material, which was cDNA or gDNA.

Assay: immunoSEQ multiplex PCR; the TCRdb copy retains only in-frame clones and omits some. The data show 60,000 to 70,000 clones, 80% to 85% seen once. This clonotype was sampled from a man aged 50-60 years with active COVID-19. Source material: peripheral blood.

The CDR3 loop reads CASRPGNSPLHF. In DNA form, the CDR3 reads TGTGCCAGCCGGCCGGGGAATTCACCCCTCCACTTT. V usage is TRBV2 and J usage is TRBJ1-6; D remains unclear. The CDR3 has 12 residues. The ends were cut back, 8 bases at V and 7 bases at J, with 9 bases in the middle. The V gene's germline CDR1 is SNHLY and CDR2 FYNNEI.